Each of the 9 T cell receptor beta chains below was sequenced from the same sample in a study of OX40 agonist ivuxolimab in advanced cancers. Here immunoSEQ multiplex PCR was the method, and the copy in TCRdb shows in-frame clones only, minus some. Of 45,000 to 50,000 clones detected, approximately 91% appear once; the ten largest clones hold about 48%. The input for sequencing was CD4+ or CD8+ T cells sorted from blood, taken in a trial of the OX40 agonist ivuxolimab. The origin of the receptors is an adult with an advanced solid tumor such as melanoma, head and neck, liver or kidney cancer.

This clone was seen only once. The chain employs TRBV7-2 and TRBJ2-7; the match to TRBD2 covers 8 bases. V lost 1 base and J lost 3; bases outside the gene matches: 14. CDR3 length: 18 amino acids. Germline loops: CDR1 SGHTA, CDR2 FQGNSA. CDR3: CASSLVGSGLAHNYEQYF. CDR3 nucleotides: TGTGCCAGCAGCTTAGTGGGGTCAGGACTAGCTCACAACTACGAGCAGTACTTC.

The count of this clone is one. This sequence joins TRBV9 and TRBJ2-1, with TRBD2 identical over 9 bases. J was trimmed by 5 bases and V by 2 bases; bases with no gene match: 8. The CDR3 consists of 16 residues. Germline CDR1 reads SGDLS; CDR2 reads YYNGEE. The CDR3 nucleotides read TGTGCCAGCAGCGTCCTAGGGCGGGGGGGCGACAATGAGCAGTTCTTC. Its translation is CASSVLGRGGDNEQFF.

This rearrangement joins TRBV4-3 to TRBJ2-1, with TRBD2 matching over 10 bases. The CDR3 length is 17 residues. The V segment lost 3 bases and the J segment 3 bases; nucleotides outside the gene matches: 8. Looked up from germline, CDR1 is LGHNA and CDR2 is YSLEER. The CDR3 DNA reads as TGCGCCAGCAGCCATGGATGGACTAGCGGCCACTACAATGAGCAGTTCTTC. The encoded protein is CASSHGWTSGHYNEQFF.

This clone was detected a few times. This chain links TRBV19 with TRBJ2-3, with 11 nucleotides matching TRBD2. The length of the CDR3 is 14 residues. J gave up 10 bases and V 5 bases, and 8 bases lay outside the gene matches. Germline V gene data show CDR1 as LNHDA and CDR2 as SQIVND (reference sequence). The CDR3 spells CASSLSGGAVSQYF. CDR3 coding DNA: TGTGCCAGTAGTCTTAGCGGGGGGGCCGTATCGCAGTATTTT.

The chain couples TRBV18 to TRBJ2-3, with D uncertain. Trimming removed 3 bases at V and 2 bases at J, with 12 bases between. The germline CDR1 and CDR2 sequences are KGHSH and LQKENI. CDR3 length: 15 amino acids. The CDR3 here is CASSPSEISTDTQYF. The CDR3, as DNA: TGTGCCAGCTCACCTTCGGAGATATCCACAGATACGCAGTATTTT.

V usage is TRBV28 and J usage is TRBJ1-2; TRBD1 might be the D (5 bases). V was trimmed by 3 bases and J by 2 bases, leaving 7 bases between them. Germline V CDR1 and CDR2: MDHEN, SYDVKM. CDR3 length: 13 amino acids. The CDR3 nucleotides are TGTGCCAGCAGTTTCGGGGGAAACTATGGCTACACCTTC. It yields the protein CASSFGGNYGYTF.

The chain employs TRBV7-2 and TRBJ2-5; possible D gene TRBD1, 6 bases. The V end lost 3 bases, the J end lost 5 bases, and 10 bases lay between the germline ends. Germline V gene data show CDR1 as SGHTA and CDR2 as FQGNSA. The CDR3 sequence is 13 residues long. The CDR3 protein is CASSLLGAETQYF. CDR3 DNA: TGTGCCAGCAGCTTGTTGGGGGCGGAGACCCAGTACTTC.

The V and J genes are TRBV10-3 and TRBJ1-6; 10 nucleotides match TRBD1. V shed 3 bases and J 10 bases; nucleotides not matched to a gene: 6. CDR1 and CDR2 from the germline V gene are ENHRY and SYGVKD. The CDR3 totals 15 residues. CDR3 residues: CAISDGGQGFSPLHF. CDR3 bases: TGTGCCATCAGTGATGGGGGACAGGGGTTCTCACCCCTCCACTTT.

This clone was observed a few times. The chain employs TRBV30 and TRBJ2-1, with D uncertain. V shed 6 bases and J shed 3 bases, with 9 bases lying between them. Germline V gene data show CDR1 as GTSNPN and CDR2 as SVGIG (reference sequence). This CDR3 contains 12 residues. CDR3 nucleotides: TGTGCCTGCACAGCATTCTACAATGAGCAGTTCTTC. Amino acids: CACTAFYNEQFF.